This T cell receptor (beta chain) was identified in a study of T-cell memory formation after mild COVID-19. The germline CDR1 and CDR2 sequences are LGHNA and YSLEER. CDR3 length equals 15 residues. V shed 2 bases, J shed 1 base, and the junction held 3 bases outside the gene matches. It was 5'RACE with constant-segment primers that produced the TCR alpha and TCR beta cDNA libraries, which carried sample barcodes and UMIs. TCRdb itself ran the 5' RACE reads through MiXCR, one entry per CDR3 protein. The data hold around 200,000 distinct CDR3 sequences, with about 10% observed a single time. The source of this sequence is a man younger than 30 who had mild COVID-19 (a few samples of this study predate the infection). Cell type and time point are not known. J is TRBJ2-7 and V is TRBV4-3, with 9 nucleotides matching TRBD1. The sequenced material came from PBMCs or a T cell subset sorted from them (not recorded which). The CDR3, as DNA: TGCGCCAGCAGCCAAAACAGGGGGCGTTCCTACGAGCAGTACTTC. This codes for CASSQNRGRSYEQYF.